This T cell receptor beta chain comes out of a study of cytomegalovirus exposure and HLA in healthy donors. The V gene's germline CDR1 is SGHNT and CDR2 YYREEE (reference sequence). The V gene end was trimmed by 4 bases and the J gene end by 1 base; junction bases not matched to a gene: 4. The CDR3 is 16 amino acids. With respect to this clone: The antigen remains undetermined.

Separate from the approximately 670-subject first cohort, the approximately 120-subject validation cohort was the one that the donors belonged to. The data were produced by immunoSEQ multiplex PCR, yet TCRdb's version contains in-frame clones alone and is incomplete. The data contain fewer than 250,000 clones, 85% to 90% of them singletons. Whole-study findings and limits: One later analysis, an examination of the 120 validation repertoires, found that first-cohort TCR clusters tended to co-occur in them.

The clonotype was recovered from a man younger than 30 in good health and CMV-seronegative. Source material: PBMCs. The chain couples TRBV5-4 to TRBJ2-3; TRBD2 agrees at 12 bases. In DNA form, the CDR3 reads TGTGCCAGCAGCCCGAGACTAGCGGGGGGCACAGATACGCAGTATTTT. This encodes CASSPRLAGGTDTQYF.